What follows are 11 T cell receptor beta chains derived from one specimen sequenced in a study of cytomegalovirus exposure and HLA in healthy donors. Researchers ran the PCR with 60 Vbeta and 13 Jbeta primers. Assay used: immunoSEQ multiplex PCR; TCRdb lists only in-frame clones, some missing. The sample records 90,000 or so clones, 80% to 90% being singletons. What was sequenced was PBMCs. The receptors were gathered from a man in his thirties or forties in good health and CMV-seropositive.

This CDR3 is CASSRTGGWQFF. For the CDR3, the DNA is TGTGCCAGCAGCCGGACAGGGGGCTGGCAGTTCTTC. This rearrangement joins TRBV21-1 to TRBJ2-1; the D call of TRBD1 is as the table states it, not checked on the DNA. TRBV21-1 is a listed pseudogene. CDR3 size: 12 residues.

The chain combines TRBV30 with TRBJ2-1; D gene unclear. Deletions cut 2 bases from V and 0 bases from J, with 8 bases between. The CDR3 spans 14 residues. Germline assignment: CDR1 GTSNPN and CDR2 SVGIG (reference sequence). CDR3 nucleotide sequence: TGTGCCTGGAGTCCCCCCGGCTCCTACAATGAGCAGTTCTTC. Protein sequence: CAWSPPGSYNEQFF.

In this sample, this clone turned up once. V and J are TRBV5-1 and TRBJ2-4, with D possibly TRBD1 on 5 matching bases. In germline, CDR1 is SGHRS, CDR2 YFSETQ. The V end was cut by 0 bases, the J end by 1 base, with 11 bases between. The CDR3 has 16 residues. The CDR3: CASSLEQVGAKNIQYF. The DNA for the CDR3 is TGCGCCAGCAGCTTGGAACAGGTCGGCGCCAAAAACATTCAGTACTTC.

Only a few counts were recorded for this clone. J is TRBJ1-2 and V is TRBV7-2, with D hard to call. Trimming took off 5 bases at V and 4 bases at J, with 14 bases between the two ends. Germline-derived CDR1 and CDR2 are SGHTA and FQGNSA. The CDR3 loop spans 14 amino acids. The CDR3 bases are TGTGCCAGCAGCCCAGCTGGGGAGGTCTATGGCTACACCTTC. Residues: CASSPAGEVYGYTF.

This clone was observed once. The chain couples TRBV6-4 to TRBJ1-5; D gene uncertain. This CDR3 has 14 amino acids. The V gene lost 2 bases and the J gene lost 4 bases, with 9 bases spanning the gap. Germline CDR1 MRHNA, CDR2 SNTAGT. Here the CDR3 DNA reads TGTGCCAGCAGTGACGAAGGAGGGAATCAGCCCCAGCATTTT. Translating gives CASSDEGGNQPQHF.

The chain links TRBV11-2 to TRBJ1-4; tentative D call: TRBD1 (5 bases). Trimming removed 1 base at V and 8 bases at J, with 26 bases between. The CDR3 covers 19 residues. Germline values: CDR1 SGHAT, CDR2 FQNNGV. The chain's CDR3 is CASSLGPVMKTARLEKLFF. CDR3 sequence (DNA): TGTGCCAGCAGCTTAGGTCCCGTGATGAAGACAGCGCGGCTGGAAAAACTGTTTTTT.

This rearrangement joins TRBV10-2 to TRBJ2-5; 9 positions match TRBD2. The CDR3 has 19 amino acids. Trimming at V came to 2 bases and at J to 2 bases, leaving 15 bases not matched to a gene. Germline CDR1 reads WSHSY; CDR2 reads SAAADI. The CDR3 nucleotides read TGCGCCAGCAGTGAGCCCGGGGAGGCTAGCGGGATCATGCAAGAGACCCAGTACTTC. Its protein product is CASSEPGEASGIMQETQYF.

The rearrangement joins TRBV7-9 to TRBJ1-2; possibly TRBD1 for D (6 bases). V lost 2 bases, J lost 8 bases, and 12 bases lay in between. The CDR3 sequence is 13 residues long. CDR1 is SEHNR and CDR2 is FQNEAQ in the germline V gene (reference sequence). CDR3 in DNA: TGTGCCAGCAGCTTACTGGGGCAGGGGGGCTACACCTTC. As protein: CASSLLGQGGYTF.

V gene TRBV7-8 combines with J gene TRBJ2-7, with 9 bases identical to TRBD1. This CDR3 has 16 amino acids. Germline values: CDR1 SGHVS, CDR2 FQNEAQ. V trimming: 5 bases; J trimming: 4 bases; junction bases outside the gene matches: 12. The CDR3 sequence is CASSLGSGQGLYEQYF. Written as DNA, the CDR3 is TGTGCCAGCAGCCTGGGAAGCGGACAGGGGTTATACGAGCAGTACTTC.

The gene calls are TRBV28 and TRBJ2-1, with 7 bases lining up with TRBD1. The trim removed 2 bases at V and 7 bases at J, leaving 11 bases unmatched. The CDR3 sequence is 16 residues long. Germline V gene data show CDR1 as MDHEN and CDR2 as SYDVKM. DNA of the CDR3: TGTGCCAGCAGTTTAATGGGACAGTGGCCTAGAAATGAGCAGTTCTTC. This gives the protein CASSLMGQWPRNEQFF.

The rearrangement joins TRBV11-2 to TRBJ2-7; possibly TRBD2 for D (5 bases). V lost 3 bases and J lost 2, with 14 bases in between. This CDR3 spans 15 amino acids. Germline V gives CDR1 SGHAT, CDR2 FQNNGV. The CDR3 coding sequence is TGTGCCAGCAGCTTTTCCTCCGGGAAGGCCTACGAGCAGTACTTC. It encodes CASSFSSGKAYEQYF. The variable domain in full, with the rest retrieved from reference TRBV11-2 and TRBJ2-7, is EAGVAQSPRYKIIEKRQSVAFWCNPISGHATLYWYQQILGQGPKLLIQFQNNGVVDDSQLPKDRFSAERLKGVDSTLKIQPAKLEDSAVYLCASSFSSGKAYEQYFGPGTRLTVT.